This T cell receptor beta chain was identified during a study of metastatic and nonmetastatic thyroid tumors. Prior to thyroid surgery, none of the patients had received any treatment. Per the study methods: Using the CDR3 differences seen across clinicopathological groups, the authors built a distant-metastasis classifier for papillary thyroid cancer, which was meant to discriminate distant-metastatic patients. TCRdb reanalyzed the PCR reads via MiXCR. These V and J calls derive from TCRdb rather than the authors' analysis. Here the sample spans thousands of clones, about 35% being singletons. This clone came up a few times. Germline CDR1 reads MNHNS; CDR2 reads SASEGT. Between the trimmed V and J ends, which lost 5 bases and 5 bases, there was a span of 9 bases. The CDR3 is 12 amino acids.

This sequence originates from a female donor with papillary thyroid cancer or a benign thyroid nodule (not recorded which). Some clones in this sample may be carry-over from other donors' samples. The source material was adjacent normal tissue. The V and J genes are TRBV6-1 and TRBJ2-5; D not resolved. Here the CDR3 DNA reads TGTGCCAGCAGTTCGGGTGCGGAGACCCAGTACTTC. Its protein is CASSSGAETQYF.